This TCR beta chain stems from a study of T cells in Graves' hyperthyroidism and ophthalmopathy. The investigators amplified TCR beta CDR3 regions from RNA transcripts. The HTBI set primed first-round TCR CDR3 RT-PCR. TCRdb independently ran MiXCR on the multiplex PCR reads; one entry per CDR3 protein. Found here are under 750,000 distinct CDR3 sequences, about 19% of them singletons; the top ten hold 15% to 20%. Study outcomes and limitations: Most thyroid-expanded clonotypes above 0.001 were also found in blood. Using 13 V-J features, a model discriminated ophthalmopathy from stable hyperthyroidism.

Hyperthyroidism, newly diagnosed and lasting under 2 months, affected patients aged 18 to 65. Only a few counts were recorded for this clonotype. What it binds is unknown. V shed 2 bases and J shed 11 bases, with 15 bases lying between them. Germline CDR1 GTSNPN, CDR2 SVGIG (reference sequence). The CDR3 sequence is 12 residues long. Sequenced material: blood. This TCR came from a woman aged 50 to 65 with Graves' hyperthyroidism that later progressed to Graves' ophthalmopathy. The chain links TRBV30 to TRBJ1-1, with D uncertain. DNA for the CDR3: TGTGCCTGGAGTCCGTCCTCCGCCGGGGCTTTCTTT. Its protein product is CAWSPSSAGAFF.